Below are 29 T cell receptor beta chains sequenced from a single sample in a study of early T cells in non-severe SARS-CoV-2 infection. TCRdb ran MiXCR on the 5' RACE reads and lists one entry per CDR3 protein. The table has 46,000 or so distinct CDR3 sequences, about 4% seen once. Sequencing was done on a sample of whole blood. The receptors here all came from an adult who was a healthcare worker with PCR-confirmed SARS-CoV-2 infection or an uninfected control (not recorded which).

This clonotype was recorded at least ten times. J is TRBJ1-2 and V is TRBV18; tentative D call: TRBD1 (6 bases). The germline gives CDR1 KGHSH, CDR2 LQKENI. The CDR3 runs 17 residues. Deletions cut 5 bases from V and 2 bases from J, with 21 bases between. The CDR3 here is CASSSTSLQGGNYGYTF. CDR3 bases: TGTGCCAGCTCATCCACCTCTCTACAGGGCGGGAACTATGGCTACACCTTC.

The chain links TRBV18 to TRBJ1-6; no clear D gene. Germline CDR1 reads KGHSH; CDR2 reads LQKENI. The CDR3 spans 14 residues. Trimming cost V 2 bases and J 9 bases, with 11 bases left between them. The DNA of the CDR3 is TGTGCCAGCTCACCAGGGCTGGCCGGTTCACCCCTCCACTTT. Protein product: CASSPGLAGSPLHF.

This clonotype came up many times. The V call is TRBV2, the J call TRBJ2-7; TRBD2 aligns across 15 bases. V was pared by 3 bases and J by 4 bases, with 4 bases of the junction left unmatched. The germline V gene encodes CDR1 SNHLY and CDR2 FYNNEI. The CDR3 contains 16 residues. For the CDR3, the DNA is TGTGCCAGCAGTGAGGCCGGACTAGCGGGAGGGTACGAGCAGTACTTC. Translated, it gives CASSEAGLAGGYEQYF.

The rearrangement joins TRBV3-1 to TRBJ2-1, with D perhaps matching TRBD2 (6 bases). CDR1 and CDR2 (germline): LGHDT, YNNKEL (reference sequence). There are 13 residues in the CDR3. Deletions cut 4 bases from V and 4 bases from J, with 8 bases between. The CDR3 sequence is CASSLTRYNEQFF. DNA of the CDR3: TGTGCCAGCAGCCTGACTAGATACAATGAGCAGTTCTTC.

The chain links TRBV7-9 to TRBJ2-3, with TRBD1 identical over 11 bases. Trimming took 1 base from V and 4 from J; bases not matched to a gene: 1. The CDR3 consists of 15 residues. CDR1 is SEHNR and CDR2 is FQNEAQ in the germline V gene (reference sequence). The CDR3 is CASSLGDRGSDTQYF. As DNA, the CDR3 is TGTGCCAGCAGCTTAGGGGACAGGGGGTCAGATACGCAGTATTTT.

This clonotype has a count of ten or more. This sequence joins TRBV29-1 and TRBJ1-1; possible D gene TRBD1, 5 bases. The V end was cut by 6 bases, the J end by 2 bases, with 13 bases between. CDR1 SQVTM and CDR2 ANQGSEA come from the germline V gene. This CDR3 comprises 13 residues. Here the CDR3 reads CSVRQSTNTEAFF. DNA for the CDR3: TGCAGCGTCCGACAGTCGACTAACACTGAAGCTTTCTTT.

This clonotype was detected many times. J is TRBJ2-1 and V is TRBV4-1, with 12 bases that match TRBD2. The V segment lost 4 bases and the J segment 8 bases; nucleotides outside the gene matches: 9. The CDR3 contains 16 residues. The V gene's germline CDR1 is MGHRA and CDR2 YSYEKL. In DNA, the CDR3 is TGCGCCAGCAGCCTTCTGACTAGCGGGAGTTCGGATGAGCAGTTCTTC. Its protein is CASSLLTSGSSDEQFF.

The sample holds many counts of this clonotype. CDR3 sequence: CASSPGLNTGELFF. CDR3 bases: TGTGCCAGCAGCCCAGGACTTAACACCGGGGAGCTGTTTTTT. The chain carries TRBV5-4 and TRBJ2-2; tentative D call: TRBD2 (5 bases). The CDR3 has 14 amino acids. V was cut by 4 bases and J by 2 bases, with 9 bases left in between. Per germline, CDR1 SGHNT and CDR2 YYREEE (reference sequence).

In its sample, this clonotype was seen many times. The chain joins TRBV7-3 to TRBJ2-1; D is ambiguous. Trimming pared 4 bases from V and 10 bases from J, leaving 20 bases between. This CDR3 is built from 15 residues. Germline loops: CDR1 SGHTA, CDR2 FQGTGA. CDR3 DNA sequence: TGTGCCAGCAGCTCGGCCGGTCCGGCTAAAGGGGAGCAGTTCTTC. It codes for CASSSAGPAKGEQFF.

The chain links TRBV7-8 to TRBJ2-1; perhaps TRBD2 as D (7 bases). Germline CDR1 SGHVS, CDR2 FQNEAQ. The CDR3 is 16 amino acids. Deletions cut 5 bases from V and 5 bases from J, with 19 bases between. In DNA form, the CDR3 reads TGTGCCAGCAGCCCAGAGTGGCGGGGGCGGGACAATGAGCAGTTCTTC. Translation: CASSPEWRGRDNEQFF.

This clonotype was seen repeatedly, ten times or more. This chain joins TRBV7-2 and TRBJ2-1, with unresolved D. The ends were cut back, 3 bases at V and 10 bases at J, with 13 bases in the middle. CDR1 is SGHTA and CDR2 is FQGNSA in the germline V gene. The CDR3 consists of 13 residues. In DNA, the CDR3 is TGTGCCAGCAGCTTTACCCCGATGGGCGAGCAGTTCTTC. This gives the protein CASSFTPMGEQFF.

At least ten counts were recorded for this clonotype. The chain employs TRBV5-1 and TRBJ1-1; TRBD1 might be the D (5 bases). Germline values: CDR1 SGHRS, CDR2 YFSETQ. The CDR3 runs 13 residues. V lost 4 bases, J lost 6 bases, and 13 bases lay in between. The DNA for the CDR3 is TGCGCCAGCAGCCCGGGGACCAGAGCTGAAGCTTTCTTT. It yields the protein CASSPGTRAEAFF.

Many counts were recorded for this clonotype. The chain uses TRBV19 and TRBJ1-2; D is uncertain. Germline V gene data show CDR1 as LNHDA and CDR2 as SQIVND (reference sequence). The CDR3 has 14 amino acids. V was pared by 8 bases and J by 2 bases, with 15 bases between. The CDR3 loop reads CASARGRLNYGYTF. The DNA of the CDR3 is TGTGCCAGTGCCCGCGGGCGCTTAAACTATGGCTACACCTTC.

This clonotype occurred a few times. V is TRBV20-1 and J is TRBJ2-5; 10 bases line up with TRBD1. The germline CDR1 and CDR2 sequences are DFQATT and SNEGSKA (reference sequence). Trimming cost V 3 bases and J 5 bases; bases outside gene matches: 3. The CDR3 consists of 13 residues. CDR3 loop: CSARTGGMETQYF. The CDR3 bases are TGCAGTGCTAGGACAGGGGGCATGGAGACCCAGTACTTC.

This clonotype was seen repeatedly, ten times or more. The chain combines TRBV18 with TRBJ2-7; D may be TRBD1 (6 bases). This CDR3 is 14 amino acids long. V dropped 6 bases and J dropped 4 bases, with 16 bases sitting between them. Germline CDR1 is KGHSH and CDR2 is LQKENI. The CDR3 nucleotides read TGTGCCAGCTCCAAAGGACAGAGAGATTACGAGCAGTACTTC. Translation: CASSKGQRDYEQYF.

This clonotype was seen repeatedly, ten times or more. The J gene is TRBJ2-3, the V gene TRBV2; 10 positions match TRBD2. CDR3 length equals 16 residues. V lost 6 bases, J lost 2 bases, and 8 bases stayed unmatched. Germline values: CDR1 SNHLY, CDR2 FYNNEI. CDR3 loop: CASRSRTSGNTDTQYF. In DNA form, the CDR3 reads TGTGCCAGCAGATCCCGGACTAGCGGAAACACAGATACGCAGTATTTT.

V usage is TRBV20-1 and J usage is TRBJ2-6, with 8 bases lining up with TRBD1. This CDR3 is built from 17 residues. J was trimmed by 0 bases and V by 0 bases; bases with no gene match: 4. The germline gives CDR1 DFQATT, CDR2 SNEGSKA (reference sequence). Here the CDR3 DNA reads TGCAGTGCTAGAGATCGACAGGGGCACTCTGGGGCCAACGTCCTGACTTTC. It yields the protein CSARDRQGHSGANVLTF.

This clonotype came up many times. The V and J genes are TRBV19 and TRBJ2-2, with 10 bases matching TRBD1. Unmatched junction bases numbered 16, after V lost 11 bases and J lost 4 bases. From germline, CDR1 is LNHDA and CDR2 SQIVND (reference sequence). The CDR3 is 17 residues long. The CDR3 nucleotides are TGTGCCGCCTCAACCCCCGGGACAGGGGTCGGCACCGGGGAGCTGTTTTTT. Translating gives CAASTPGTGVGTGELFF.

There are many counts of this clonotype. Written as DNA, the CDR3 is TGCGCCAGCAGCTCCGGGGTGATAGACGAGCAGTACTTC. The encoded protein is CASSSGVIDEQYF. The V and J genes are TRBV5-1 and TRBJ2-7; weak D call: TRBD2 (5 bases). V was cut by 3 bases and J by 5 bases, with 12 bases left in between. The CDR3 covers 13 residues. Germline assignment: CDR1 SGHRS and CDR2 YFSETQ.

This clonotype was seen at least ten times. The rearrangement uses TRBV9 and TRBJ2-1; 10 bases map to TRBD2. The CDR3 loop spans 17 amino acids. The V and J ends lost 0 bases and 3 bases, in that order; junction bases with no gene match: 6. Germline V gene sequence: CDR1 SGDLS, CDR2 YYNGEE. The CDR3, as DNA: TGTGCCAGCAGCGTAGCATCTAGCGGGAGCTTCTACAATGAGCAGTTCTTC. Protein: CASSVASSGSFYNEQFF.

This clonotype was observed at least ten times. The V and J genes are TRBV20-1 and TRBJ1-1; D gene uncertain. V gave up 6 bases and J gave up 3 bases, with 17 bases separating them. Germline V gene lookup returns CDR1 DFQATT and CDR2 SNEGSKA (reference sequence). The CDR3 has 14 amino acids. DNA for the CDR3: TGCAGTGCCAGTCGCGGTACGTGGTACACTGAAGCTTTCTTT. Encoded protein: CSASRGTWYTEAFF.

This clonotype was counted at least ten times. V is TRBV7-6 and J is TRBJ2-5; no reliable D call. Germline CDR1 and CDR2: SGHVS and FNYEAQ. V shed 5 bases and J shed 1 base, with 8 bases lying between them. The CDR3 totals 13 residues. The CDR3, as DNA: TGTGCCAGCAGCCGACGGGCCCAAGAGACCCAGTACTTC. It encodes CASSRRAQETQYF.

The chain links TRBV7-8 to TRBJ2-3; D may match TRBD1 or TRBD2 (6 bases each). The CDR3 has 19 residues. Per germline, CDR1 SGHVS and CDR2 FQNEAQ. Trimming shortened V by 9 bases and J by 1 base, and 29 bases separated the two germline ends. The CDR3 sequence: CASPPVERAAGARTDTQYF. For the CDR3, the DNA is TGTGCCAGTCCACCAGTTGAGCGGGCCGCAGGGGCCCGCACAGATACGCAGTATTTT.

The sample holds many counts of this clonotype. V and J are TRBV5-1 and TRBJ2-7; no reliable D call. V was trimmed by 4 bases and J by 2 bases, leaving 19 bases between them. The CDR3 is made up of 16 amino acids. Germline V gene sequence: CDR1 SGHRS, CDR2 YFSETQ. As DNA, the CDR3 is TGCGCCAGCAGCCCAATGGCTGAGCTTGTGGCCTACGAGCAGTACTTC. This gives the protein CASSPMAELVAYEQYF.

In its sample, this clonotype was seen many times. This chain links TRBV9 with TRBJ1-2; D is uncertain. Germline values: CDR1 SGDLS, CDR2 YYNGEE. This CDR3 spans 15 amino acids. The ends were cut back, 4 bases at V and 8 bases at J, with 21 bases in the middle. This CDR3 reads CASSPQGRGISGYTF. The CDR3 bases are TGTGCCAGCAGCCCGCAAGGCCGGGGAATCAGCGGCTACACCTTC.

Comment on this clonotype: A much larger clone lies a single base off, so this may be a read error. The chain carries TRBV5-4 and TRBJ2-2; D is perhaps TRBD2 (7 bases). Germline CDR1 and CDR2: SGHNT and YYREEE (reference sequence). The CDR3 extends over 16 amino acids. The CDR3 coding sequence is TGTGCCAGCAGCTTGTTCCGGGGGGCGAAAACCGGGGAGCTGTTTTTT. It specifies CASSLFRGAKTGELFF.

This clonotype was seen many times. The V gene is TRBV20-1, the J gene TRBJ1-6, with D perhaps TRBD1 (5 bases). Trimming pared 1 base from V and 7 bases from J, leaving 14 bases between. Germline assignment: CDR1 DFQATT and CDR2 SNEGSKA (reference sequence). This CDR3 comprises 15 residues. The CDR3 DNA reads TGCAGTGCTAGAGGAGAGACGGGACTAAATTCACCCCTCCACTTT. This gives the protein CSARGETGLNSPLHF.

This clonotype was counted a few times. This chain connects TRBV2 to TRBJ1-4; 8 bases are shared with TRBD1. Germline V gives CDR1 SNHLY, CDR2 FYNNEI. CDR3 length: 14 amino acids. Losses at the gene ends were 6 bases for V and 7 bases for J; bases not matched to a gene: 7. This CDR3 is CASSPGQVLEKLFF. As DNA, the CDR3 is TGTGCCAGCAGCCCGGGACAGGTCCTTGAAAAACTGTTTTTT.

This clonotype has ten or more counts. The rearrangement uses TRBV20-1 and TRBJ1-3; D remains unclear. V lost 3 bases and J 7 bases, leaving 10 bases between the germline ends. The germline V gene encodes CDR1 DFQATT and CDR2 SNEGSKA (reference sequence). The CDR3 length is 12 residues. The CDR3 spells CSASPHGNTIYF. Written as DNA, the CDR3 is TGCAGTGCTAGCCCGCACGGTAACACCATATATTTT.